Listed here are 21 T cell receptor beta chains from one sample, sequenced in a study of beta chain features in type 1 diabetes. These receptors' antigens are unknown. Expressed TCRB transcripts were sequenced, since all the RNA that had been isolated was reverse transcribed. Measured with immunoSEQ multiplex PCR; TCRdb has only the in-frame clones, and not every one. The sample shows around 690,000 clones, 12% of them seen only once. General study results and limits: Shortening that was moderate but significant affected the TCRB CDR3s of Type 1 diabetes patients in all four CD4+ subsets.

Material: naive CD4+ T cells from blood. The receptors shown here come from a man aged 25 to 45 with type 1 diabetes.

This clone was seen a few times. The J gene is TRBJ2-5, the V gene TRBV29-1; 10 nucleotides agree with TRBD1. This CDR3 region has 13 residues. Germline-derived CDR1 and CDR2 are SQVTM and ANQGSEA. Unmatched junction bases numbered 3, after V lost 4 bases and J lost 4 bases. CDR3 in DNA: TGCAGCGTTGGCGACAGGGGGCGAGAGACCCAGTACTTC. Its protein product is CSVGDRGRETQYF.

V gene TRBV29-1 combines with J gene TRBJ1-1; D gene unclear. V lost 5 bases and J lost 0, with 16 bases in between. Per germline, CDR1 SQVTM and CDR2 ANQGSEA. The CDR3 is 15 amino acids. The CDR3 DNA reads TGCAGCGTTTACGGGCGGGCTACTTTGAACACTGAAGCTTTCTTT. Amino acid sequence: CSVYGRATLNTEAFF.

This clone was seen a handful of times. The chain recombines TRBV4-3 with TRBJ1-1, with D possibly being TRBD1 (5 bases). V lost 0 bases to trimming and J lost 4 bases, with 12 bases between them. From germline, CDR1 is LGHNA and CDR2 YSLEER. The CDR3 consists of 15 residues. The DNA of the CDR3 is TGCGCCAGCAGCCAAGATCCGGGGCTAGCCACTGAAGCTTTCTTT. Residues: CASSQDPGLATEAFF.

In this sample, this clone turned up a few times. This sample also contains other DNA sequences that code for the same CDR3. The genes are TRBV5-4 and TRBJ2-3; the match to TRBD2 covers 12 bases. Germline lookup yields CDR1 SGHNT and CDR2 YYREEE (reference sequence). The ends lost 4 bases at V and 3 bases at J; junction bases unmatched: 3. The CDR3 is made up of 15 amino acids. This chain's CDR3 is CASSLGLAGTDTQYF. The DNA of the CDR3 is TGTGCCAGCAGCCTCGGACTAGCGGGGACAGATACGCAGTATTTT.

The CDR3 region is CASSEKEAGNEKLFF. The CDR3 DNA follows: TGTGCCAGCAGTGAAAAGGAGGCGGGTAATGAAAAACTGTTTTTT. The gene calls are TRBV2 and TRBJ1-4; no definite D call. Germline V gene lookup returns CDR1 SNHLY and CDR2 FYNNEI. V lost 2 bases to trimming and J lost 4 bases, with 11 bases between them. The CDR3 loop spans 15 amino acids.

This clone was observed a few times. The chain recombines TRBV7-2 with TRBJ1-4; D remains unclear. CDR1 and CDR2 from the germline V gene are SGHTA and FQGNSA. V lost 5 bases and J 3 bases, leaving 16 bases between the germline ends. This CDR3 comprises 16 residues. The CDR3 DNA follows: TGTGCCAGCAGCCCTCGAATGGCTCCTTCTAATGAAAAACTGTTTTTT. Translating gives CASSPRMAPSNEKLFF. Complete variable domain (other parts from reference TRBV7-2 and TRBJ1-4): GAGVSQSPSNKVTEKGKDVELRCDPISGHTALYWYRQSLGQGLEFLIYFQGNSAPDKSGLPSDRFSAERTGGSVSTLTIQRTQQEDSAVYLCASSPRMAPSNEKLFFGSGTQLSVL.

The table lists this clone with a few counts. The chain employs TRBV7-9 and TRBJ1-3; D is uncertain. The CDR3 spans 13 residues. Germline V gene data show CDR1 as SEHNR and CDR2 as FQNEAQ (reference sequence). V was cut by 9 bases and J by 3 bases, with 12 bases left in between. The CDR3 bases are TGTGCCAGTGGCAAGAGGAATGGAAACACCATATATTTT. Its translation is CASGKRNGNTIYF.

This clone was seen more than once but under ten times. The V call is TRBV15, the J call TRBJ2-7, with TRBD1 as a possible D gene (5 bases). Germline V gene sequence: CDR1 LNHNV, CDR2 YYDKDF (reference sequence). The CDR3 totals 16 residues. The V and J ends lost 0 bases and 1 base respectively, with 13 bases between them. The CDR3 coding sequence is TGTGCCACCAGCAGAGATAAAAGTGGGGCATCCTACGAGCAGTACTTC. Amino acids: CATSRDKSGASYEQYF.

V is TRBV9 and J is TRBJ2-2, with D possibly TRBD1 on 5 matching bases. The CDR3 spans 14 residues. Between the trimmed V and J ends, which lost 1 base and 6 bases, there was a span of 10 bases. Germline CDR1 is SGDLS and CDR2 is YYNGEE. The CDR3 DNA follows: TGTGCCAGCAGCGTACAGGGTATCCCCGGGGAGCTGTTTTTT. This sequence encodes CASSVQGIPGELFF.

This clone was picked up a small number of times. Other DNA sequences in this specimen translate into the identical CDR3. The chain links TRBV29-1 to TRBJ1-2; weak D call: TRBD1 (5 bases). Germline V CDR1 and CDR2: SQVTM, ANQGSEA. V dropped 4 bases and J dropped 4 bases, with 10 bases sitting between them. This CDR3 has 12 residues. CDR3 sequence (DNA): TGCAGCGTTGGGGGCGGAGGCTATGGCTACACCTTC. Its protein product is CSVGGGGYGYTF.

This chain uses TRBV11-2 with TRBJ2-7, with a tentative D call TRBD1 (6 bases). V was cut by 2 bases and J by 0 bases, with 8 bases left in between. Germline V gene lookup returns CDR1 SGHAT and CDR2 FQNNGV. This CDR3 has 14 residues. DNA of the CDR3: TGTGCCAGCAGCTTAAGGACAGTCTCCTACGAGCAGTACTTC. Translating it yields CASSLRTVSYEQYF. The complete variable domain, with remaining parts taken from reference TRBV11-2 and TRBJ2-7, reads EAGVAQSPRYKIIEKRQSVAFWCNPISGHATLYWYQQILGQGPKLLIQFQNNGVVDDSQLPKDRFSAERLKGVDSTLKIQPAKLEDSAVYLCASSLRTVSYEQYFGPGTRLTVT.

This chain joins TRBV25-1 and TRBJ1-2, with 9 bases that match TRBD1. The V gene end was trimmed by 2 bases and the J gene end by 5 bases; junction bases not matched to a gene: 9. The germline gives CDR1 MGHDK, CDR2 SYGVNS. The CDR3 runs 16 residues. DNA of the CDR3: TGTGCCAGCAGTGAAGCCCCGGGACAGGGAAGGTATGGCTACACCTTC. Protein product: CASSEAPGQGRYGYTF.

This clone appeared a few times. This chain joins TRBV7-8 and TRBJ2-2; D is possibly TRBD1 (6 bases). Germline CDR1 is SGHVS and CDR2 is FQNEAQ. The CDR3 has 15 amino acids. Trimming took 5 bases from V and 4 from J, leaving 14 bases between them. In DNA form, the CDR3 reads TGTGCCAGCAGCGAACAGGGATTTGCCACCGGGGAGCTGTTTTTT. Its protein product is CASSEQGFATGELFF.

The rearrangement uses TRBV9 and TRBJ1-1, with TRBD1 as a possible D gene (5 bases). The CDR3 covers 13 residues. CDR1 is SGDLS, CDR2 YYNGEE, per germline. V lost 5 bases, J lost 2 bases, and 10 bases lay in between. CDR3 sequence: CASSTGLNTEAFF. The CDR3 DNA follows: TGTGCCAGCAGTACGGGACTAAACACTGAAGCTTTCTTT.

This clone has a handful of counts. The gene calls are TRBV7-2 and TRBJ1-2; D is unresolved. This CDR3 has 13 amino acids. Germline V gene data show CDR1 as SGHTA and CDR2 as FQGNSA. Trimming removed 5 bases from V and 8 bases from J, with 15 bases in between. CDR3 DNA: TGTGCCAGCAGCCCCCGGAATAATCGGGGCTACACCTTC. Translated: CASSPRNNRGYTF.

V is TRBV5-1 and J is TRBJ2-1; 9 bases line up with TRBD1. The trim removed 4 bases at V and 3 bases at J, leaving 11 bases unmatched. CDR3 length equals 17 residues. CDR1 and CDR2 (germline): SGHRS, YFSETQ. The CDR3, as DNA: TGCGCCAGCAGCCGAATTACCGGGACAGGGAGCTACAATGAGCAGTTCTTC. Encoded protein: CASSRITGTGSYNEQFF. Drawing the rest from reference TRBV5-1 and TRBJ2-1, the complete variable domain is KAGVTQTPRYLIKTRGQQVTLSCSPISGHRSVSWYQQTPGQGLQFLFEYFSETQRNKGNFPGRFSGRQFSNSRSEMNVSTLELGDSALYLCASSRITGTGSYNEQFFGPGTRLTVL.

The gene calls are TRBV6-6 and TRBJ2-1; D remains ambiguous. Trimming left V 2 bases short and J 5 bases short, with 10 bases between. The CDR3 sequence is 14 residues long. Germline CDR1 reads MNHNY; CDR2 reads SVGAGI (reference sequence). CDR3 sequence (DNA): TGTGCCAGCAGTTACCAGGTATCCAACAATGAGCAGTTCTTC. Its protein is CASSYQVSNNEQFF.

This clone was counted a few times. This chain joins TRBV27 and TRBJ2-7; the match to TRBD1 covers 9 bases. V gave up 5 bases and J gave up 6 bases; unmatched junction bases: 8. The CDR3 is made up of 14 amino acids. Germline V gives CDR1 MNHEY, CDR2 SMNVEV (reference sequence). CDR3 bases: TGTGCCAGCAGTCCCGGGACAGGGACGTCCGAGCAGTACTTC. It encodes CASSPGTGTSEQYF.

The rearrangement uses TRBV5-1 and TRBJ2-5; D may be TRBD1 (6 bases). With 3 bases removed from V and 5 bases from J, the gap between germline ends came to 14 bases. Germline CDR1 and CDR2: SGHRS and YFSETQ. The CDR3 contains 14 residues. DNA for the CDR3: TGCGCCAGCAGCTCCCCCAGGGGCGGGGAGACCCAGTACTTC. It specifies CASSSPRGGETQYF.

A few counts support this clone. V gene TRBV5-1 combines with J gene TRBJ2-1; D remains unclear. This CDR3 is built from 15 residues. V was trimmed by 0 bases and J by 4 bases, leaving 11 bases between them. Germline V gene data show CDR1 as SGHRS and CDR2 as YFSETQ. CDR3 region: CASSLEGNDYNEQFF. CDR3 bases: TGCGCCAGCAGCTTGGAAGGGAATGATTACAATGAGCAGTTCTTC.

In this sample, this clone turned up a few times. This chain uses TRBV5-6 with TRBJ2-1; TRBD1 might be the D (5 bases). The germline V gene encodes CDR1 SGHDT and CDR2 YYEEEE. The CDR3 contains 16 residues. Trimming removed 6 bases from V and 4 bases from J, with 20 bases in between. CDR3 sequence (DNA): TGTGCCAGCACCGCAGCTAGGGGCCTAGGTTACAATGAGCAGTTCTTC. Translating it yields CASTAARGLGYNEQFF.